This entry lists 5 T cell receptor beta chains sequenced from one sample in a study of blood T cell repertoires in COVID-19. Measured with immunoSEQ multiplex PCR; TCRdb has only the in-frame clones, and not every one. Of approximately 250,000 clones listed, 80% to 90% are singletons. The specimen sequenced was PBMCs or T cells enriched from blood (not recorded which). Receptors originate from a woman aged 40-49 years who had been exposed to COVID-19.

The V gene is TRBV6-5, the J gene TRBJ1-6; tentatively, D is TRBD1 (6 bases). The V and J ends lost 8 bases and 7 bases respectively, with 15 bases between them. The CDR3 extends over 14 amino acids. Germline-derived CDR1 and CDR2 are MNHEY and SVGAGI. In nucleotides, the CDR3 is TGTGCCAGCCTCTTGGGGGCTGGGAATTCACCCCTCCACTTT. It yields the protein CASLLGAGNSPLHF.

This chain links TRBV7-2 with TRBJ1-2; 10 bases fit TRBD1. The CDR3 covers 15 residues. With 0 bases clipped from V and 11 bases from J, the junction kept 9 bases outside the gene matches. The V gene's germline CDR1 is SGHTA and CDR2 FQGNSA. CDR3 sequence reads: CASSLALGQGSLYTF. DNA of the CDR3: TGTGCCAGCAGCTTAGCGTTGGGACAGGGGAGTTTATACACCTTC. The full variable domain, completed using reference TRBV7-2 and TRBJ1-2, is GAGVSQSPSNKVTEKGKDVELRCDPISGHTALYWYRQSLGQGLEFLIYFQGNSAPDKSGLPSDRFSAERTGGSVSTLTIQRTQQEDSAVYLCASSLALGQGSLYTFGSGTRLTVV.

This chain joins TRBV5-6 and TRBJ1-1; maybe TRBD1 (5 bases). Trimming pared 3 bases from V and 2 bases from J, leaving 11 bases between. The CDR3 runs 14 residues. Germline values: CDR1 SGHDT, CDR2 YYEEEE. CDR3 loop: CASSWGRGNTEAFF. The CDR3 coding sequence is TGTGCCAGCAGCTGGGGGAGGGGAAACACTGAAGCTTTCTTT.

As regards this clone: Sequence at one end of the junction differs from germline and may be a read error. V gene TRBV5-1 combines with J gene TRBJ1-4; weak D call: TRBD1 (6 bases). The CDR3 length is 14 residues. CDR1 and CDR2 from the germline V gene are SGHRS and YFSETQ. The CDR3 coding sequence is TGTGCCAGCAGCTCACAGGGAACTAATGAAAAACTGTTTTTT. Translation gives CASSSQGTNEKLFF.

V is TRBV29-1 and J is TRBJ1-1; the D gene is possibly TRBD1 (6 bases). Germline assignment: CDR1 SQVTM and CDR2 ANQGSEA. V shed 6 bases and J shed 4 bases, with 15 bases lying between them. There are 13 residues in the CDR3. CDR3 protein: CSVNDRKATEAFF. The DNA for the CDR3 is TGCAGCGTAAACGACAGGAAGGCCACTGAAGCTTTCTTT.